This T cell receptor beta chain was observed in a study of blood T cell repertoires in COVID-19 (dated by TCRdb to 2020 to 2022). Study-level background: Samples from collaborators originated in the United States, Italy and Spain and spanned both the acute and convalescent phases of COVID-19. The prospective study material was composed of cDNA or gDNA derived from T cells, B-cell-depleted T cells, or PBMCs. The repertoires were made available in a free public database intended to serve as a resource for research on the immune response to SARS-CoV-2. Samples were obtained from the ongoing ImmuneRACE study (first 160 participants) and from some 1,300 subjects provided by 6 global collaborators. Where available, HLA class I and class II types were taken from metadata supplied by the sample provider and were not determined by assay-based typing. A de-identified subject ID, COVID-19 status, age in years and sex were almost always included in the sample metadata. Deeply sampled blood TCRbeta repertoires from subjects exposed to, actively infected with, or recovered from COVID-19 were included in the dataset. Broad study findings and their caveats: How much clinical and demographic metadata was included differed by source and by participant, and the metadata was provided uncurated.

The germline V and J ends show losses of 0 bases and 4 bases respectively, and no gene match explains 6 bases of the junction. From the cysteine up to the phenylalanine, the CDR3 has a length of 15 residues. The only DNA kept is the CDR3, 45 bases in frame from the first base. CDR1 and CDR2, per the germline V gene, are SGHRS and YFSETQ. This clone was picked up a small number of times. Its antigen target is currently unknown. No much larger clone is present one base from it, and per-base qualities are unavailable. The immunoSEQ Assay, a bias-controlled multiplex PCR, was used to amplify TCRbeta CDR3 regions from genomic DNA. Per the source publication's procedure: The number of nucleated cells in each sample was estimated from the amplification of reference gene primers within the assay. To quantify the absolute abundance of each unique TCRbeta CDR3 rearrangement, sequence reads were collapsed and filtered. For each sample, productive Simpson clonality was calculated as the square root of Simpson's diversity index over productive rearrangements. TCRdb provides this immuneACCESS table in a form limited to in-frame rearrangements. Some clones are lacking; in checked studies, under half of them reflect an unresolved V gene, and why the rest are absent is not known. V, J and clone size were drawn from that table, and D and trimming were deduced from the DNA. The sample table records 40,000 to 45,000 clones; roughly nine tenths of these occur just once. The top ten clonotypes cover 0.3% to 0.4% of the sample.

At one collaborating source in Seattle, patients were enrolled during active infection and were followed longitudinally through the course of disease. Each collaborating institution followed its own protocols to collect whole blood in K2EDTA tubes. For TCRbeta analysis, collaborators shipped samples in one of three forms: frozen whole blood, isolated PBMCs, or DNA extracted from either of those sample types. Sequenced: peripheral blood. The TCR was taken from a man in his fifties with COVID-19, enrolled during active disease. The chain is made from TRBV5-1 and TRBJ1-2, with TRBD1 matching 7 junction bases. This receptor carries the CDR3 CASSLGTGFGYGYTF. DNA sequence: TGCGCCAGCAGCTTGGGGACAGGTTTTGGCTATGGCTACACCTTC.